A selection of T cell receptor beta chains follows, all from one sample in a study of cytomegalovirus exposure and HLA in healthy donors. This table comes from immunoSEQ multiplex PCR, and its TCRdb copy is limited to in-frame clones, with some not included. The data contain roughly 250,000 clones, roughly 86% of them singletons. Input material: PBMCs. The origin of the receptors is a woman in her 30s in good health and CMV-seropositive. The CDR3 runs from the conserved cysteine through the conserved F or W. The order of the fields is J gene, clone size, CDR3 length, V gene, D gene, CDR3 protein, CDR3 DNA. D genes are given only for firm matches. Size tells how often a clone was seen (once, few, many) or the class of an expanded clone, and some rows leave it out.

>TRBJ2-1|.|14|TRBV30|.
CAWSPTSAYNEQFF
TGTGCCTGGAGTCCAACTAGTGCCTACAATGAGCAGTTCTTC
>TRBJ1-1|.|15|TRBV9|TRBD1
CASTVLTGTNTEAFF
TGTGCCAGCACGGTTTTGACAGGGACGAACACTGAAGCTTTCTTT
>TRBJ1-1|.|15|TRBV5-1|TRBD1
CASSFGTGMNTEAFF
TGCGCCAGCAGTTTTGGGACAGGGATGAACACTGAAGCTTTCTTT
>TRBJ2-2|.|16|TRBV19|TRBD2
CASSLRGGMNTGELFF
TGTGCCAGTAGCCTGCGGGGAGGGATGAACACCGGGGAGCTGTTTTTT
>TRBJ2-7|.|14|TRBV5-6|.
CASSLYWSSYEQYF
TGTGCCAGCAGCTTGTACTGGAGCTCCTACGAGCAGTACTTC
>TRBJ1-3|.|16|TRBV5-1|TRBD1
CASSTYGTASGNTIYF
TGCGCCAGCAGCACTTACGGGACAGCCTCTGGAAACACCATATATTTT
>TRBJ2-7|once|15|TRBV15|TRBD1
CATTSTGTGTYEQYF
TGTGCCACCACCAGTACCGGGACAGGGACCTACGAGCAGTACTTC
>TRBJ1-1|.|15|TRBV30|.
CAWLKIRTTNTEAFF
TGTGCCTGGCTTAAGATTAGGACTACGAACACTGAAGCTTTCTTT
>TRBJ1-2|.|17|TRBV4-1|TRBD1
CASRGMGTGDFLDGYTF
TGCGCCAGCAGGGGGATGGGGACAGGGGATTTTCTGGATGGCTACACCTTC
>TRBJ2-2|.|13|TRBV9|.
CASGWQTTGELFF
TGTGCCAGCGGTTGGCAAACCACCGGGGAGCTGTTTTTT
>TRBJ2-7|.|17|TRBV28|.
CASSFWKQGSLGYEQYF
TGTGCCAGCAGTTTTTGGAAACAGGGATCTTTGGGGTACGAGCAGTACTTC
>TRBJ1-1|.|12|TRBV7-9|.
CASSRGEGMAFF
TGTGCCAGCAGTAGAGGGGAGGGTATGGCTTTCTTT
>TRBJ2-1|.|13|TRBV5-1|.
CASSLDQYNEQFF
TGCGCCAGCAGCTTGGACCAGTACAATGAGCAGTTCTTC
>TRBJ2-5|.|16|TRBV7-2|.
CASSLDYEGAQETQYF
TGTGCCAGCAGCTTAGATTACGAGGGAGCACAAGAGACCCAGTACTTC
>TRBJ1-2|.|15|TRBV7-9|TRBD1
CASSSEQGAEYGYTF
TGTGCCAGCAGCTCCGAACAGGGGGCTGAATATGGCTACACCTTC
>TRBJ1-2|.|17|TRBV5-1|TRBD1
CASSSIMGQALNYGYTF
TGCGCCAGCAGCTCCATCATGGGACAGGCCCTTAACTATGGCTACACCTTC
>TRBJ1-3|.|15|TRBV19|TRBD1
CASSIRQGAGNTIYF
TGTGCCAGTAGTATCCGACAGGGAGCTGGAAACACCATATATTTT
>TRBJ2-7|.|15|TRBV2|TRBD1
CASTLTGGISTKQYF
TGTGCCAGCACCCTCACAGGGGGCATATCTACAAAGCAGTACTTC
>TRBJ1-2|.|14|TRBV19|.
CASSIRVETYGYTF
TGTGCCAGTAGTATTCGGGTGGAGACTTATGGCTACACCTTC
>TRBJ1-5|.|14|TRBV2|.
CASSLDSTNQPQHF
TGTGCCAGCAGTCTCGACAGCACAAATCAGCCCCAGCATTTT
>TRBJ2-1|.|13|TRBV15|.
CATSRAIYNEQFF
TGTGCCACCAGCAGAGCTATCTACAATGAGCAGTTCTTC
>TRBJ1-1|.|17|TRBV7-6|TRBD1
CASSLAKETGGETEAFF
TGTGCCAGCAGCTTAGCTAAAGAGACAGGGGGCGAGACTGAAGCTTTCTTT
>TRBJ2-7|once|16|TRBV4-1|TRBD1
CASSQGKTGGVYEQYF
TGCGCCAGCAGCCAGGGCAAAACAGGGGGCGTCTACGAGCAGTACTTC
>TRBJ2-7|.|16|TRBV13|.
CASSWSTGRATYEQYF
TGTGCCAGCAGCTGGTCGACAGGCCGGGCCACCTACGAGCAGTACTTC
>TRBJ2-7|.|15|TRBV6-1|.
CASSELWRFSYEQYF
TGTGCCAGCAGTGAATTGTGGCGGTTCTCCTACGAGCAGTACTTC
>TRBJ2-3|.|16|TRBV19|TRBD2
CASSIFGGSVADTQYF
TGTGCCAGTAGTATTTTCGGCGGGAGCGTGGCAGATACGCAGTATTTT
>TRBJ2-7|.|15|TRBV27|TRBD1
CASSPPGQGSYEQYF
TGTGCCAGCAGTCCCCCGGGACAGGGTAGTTACGAGCAGTACTTC
>TRBJ1-2|once|12|TRBV10-3|.
CATDDTNYGYTF
TGTGCCACCGACGACACGAACTATGGCTACACCTTC
>TRBJ2-1|.|13|TRBV27|TRBD2
CASSWGGLNEQFF
TGTGCCAGCAGTTGGGGGGGTTTGAATGAGCAGTTCTTC